Described below is a single T cell receptor beta chain sequence and its context. What it binds is unknown. Naive CD8+ T cells showed CD45RO-CCR7+CD27+CD95-. This sample stems from a study of CXCR3-negative and CXCR3-positive naive CD8 T cells. Regarding the study as a whole: In naive cells, CXCR3-negative and CXCR3-positive subsets had similar TRBV-TRBJ usage; memory cells differed. Compared with CXCR3-negative naive cells, CXCR3-positive naive cells showed more hydrophobic TRB CDR3s.

This CDR3 contains 14 residues. Germline CDR1 and CDR2: MNHEY and SVGEGT. The authors made the TRB cDNA libraries by 5' RACE using UMI labels. Each CDR3 protein gets one entry in TCRdb, which reprocessed the 5' RACE reads and gives no DNA. This sample's table has 90,000 to 100,000 distinct CDR3 sequences. The material sequenced was naive CXCR3+ CD8+ T cells from blood. Subset given: CD45RO-CCR7+CD27+CD95- naive CD8+ T cells expressing CXCR3 (TNR3+). The chain carries TRBV6-2 or TRBV6-3 and TRBJ2-7. The source of this sequence is a human donor in good health. Some clones in this sample may be carry-over from other donors' samples. CDR3 amino acids: CASSYPTSTYEQYF.